This TCR beta chain was sequenced in a study of T-cell memory formation after mild COVID-19 (dated by TCRdb to the early 2020s). About the full investigation: TCR sequence clusters from the two donors were largely donor specific. In a couple of donors, T-cell clones that expanded and contracted after mild COVID-19 were tracked by sequencing TCRalpha and TCRbeta repertoires over time. Two young, previously healthy adult volunteers, one female and one male, were included in the cohort. Study-level results and caveats: Clones contracting from day 15 to 85 had balanced CD4/CD8 phenotypes, while a second wave expanding from day 15 to 37 was biased towards CD4+. Some responding clones were detected in pre-infection memory, which suggested that pre-existing cross-reactive memory T cells had joined the SARS-CoV-2 response. Whether the second-wave clones peaking on day 37 were SARS-CoV-2 specific was not confirmed. Contracting CD4+ clones appeared mostly in the CM and EM memory subsets, whereas CD8+ clones were enriched in EMRA. Only two mild cases were covered by the study, and larger cohorts that include severe cases with pre-infection samples were considered necessary.

TCRdb names Illumina NovaSeq 6000 as the instrument used. TCRalpha and TCRbeta cDNA libraries were built by 5'RACE with constant-segment primers, adding sample barcodes and unique molecular identifiers. Trizol reagent was used to extract RNA from every sample. Libraries were amplified in two PCR steps, with a second sample barcode and Illumina TruSeq adapters added in the second step. Sequencing of the libraries was done on an Illumina NovaSeq, producing 2 x 150 bp paired-end reads. The published analysis was carried out like this. Demultiplexing of reads and collapsing into UMI-guided consensus sequences were performed with migec v1.2.7. With mixcr v2.1.11, UMI consensuses were aligned to TRA and TRB V and J templates and assembled into clonotypes. Expanded or contracted clonotypes were those called significant by both edgeR and NoisET, with noise models trained on biological replicates. edgeR calls used a false discovery rate-adjusted p below 0.01 and a log2 fold-change threshold of 1. As an exploratory analysis of dynamics, max-normalized trajectories of the 1000 most abundant clonotypes were examined with PCA combined with hierarchical clustering. Separately sequenced CD4+ and CD8+ repertoires were used to assign a CD4 or CD8 phenotype to each responding clone. TCRdb reworked the public reads: Q25 trimming with fastp, MiXCR clone assembly, productive beta chains retained. Entries are consolidated by CDR3 protein sequence, retaining the most common genes and DNA. V and J calls and clone size were set by TCRdb, not the authors. For this sample there are 360,000 or so distinct CDR3 sequences; around 30% appear just once. The top ten clonotypes cover about 13% of the sample.

Ficoll-Paque density gradient centrifugation was used to isolate PBMCs. The germline V gene gives CDR1 as MGHRA and CDR2 as YSYEKL. Spanning cysteine to phenylalanine, the CDR3 consists of 21 amino acids. The sequence is cut down to CDR3 DNA, 63 bases in frame from base 1. V drops 4 bases and J drops 0 bases, leaving 27 bases in between. This clonotype was seen at least ten times. Its antigen is still unknown. Within one base of it there is no much larger clone, and no base qualities were kept. The sequence is built from TRBV4-1 and TRBJ1-4; the D gene remains uncertain. The TCR was taken from an adult woman who had mild COVID-19 (a few samples of this study predate the infection). The sample titles of this study are shuffled in the database, so cell type and time point are left out; the donor was told from shared clones. Sequencing was done on a sample of PBMCs or a T cell subset sorted from them (not recorded which). This receptor carries the CDR3 CASSRGQTVNSRITTNEKLFF. The sequenced DNA is TGCGCCAGCAGCCGAGGCCAAACCGTAAACTCGAGAATTACAACTAATGAAAAACTGTTTTTT.